One T cell receptor (beta chain) is described in this entry. TCR beta VDJ and CDR3 profiles were obtained from a genomic DNA template. In TCRdb, the reads were re-called with MiXCR into one record per CDR3 protein. The top ten clones hold over 0.95% of a sample with some 170,000 distinct CDR3 sequences, less than 60% of them seen once. The CDR3 sequence is 13 residues long. Germline assignment: CDR1 SGDLS and CDR2 YYNGEE. With V trimmed by 4 bases and J by 8 bases, 5 bases remained unmatched. The data stem from a study of CD8+CD57+ T cells in acquired aplastic anemia. As for the study in general: Sorted cells (CD4+ and CD8+) yielded DNA amounts that averaged around 3.5 ug.

Selection for sequencing was limited to patients who had shown CD8+CD57+ cell expansion by flow cytometry. The clonotype was recovered from a human donor with aplastic anemia. Sequencing was performed on sorted CD4+, CD8+, or CD8+CD57+ T cells (not recorded which) from PBMCs. The J gene is TRBJ2-1, the V gene TRBV9; TRBD1 agrees at 8 bases. Here the CDR3 DNA reads TGTGCCAGCAGCCCCAGGGGGCGGGATGAGCAGTTCTTC. This codes for CASSPRGRDEQFF.